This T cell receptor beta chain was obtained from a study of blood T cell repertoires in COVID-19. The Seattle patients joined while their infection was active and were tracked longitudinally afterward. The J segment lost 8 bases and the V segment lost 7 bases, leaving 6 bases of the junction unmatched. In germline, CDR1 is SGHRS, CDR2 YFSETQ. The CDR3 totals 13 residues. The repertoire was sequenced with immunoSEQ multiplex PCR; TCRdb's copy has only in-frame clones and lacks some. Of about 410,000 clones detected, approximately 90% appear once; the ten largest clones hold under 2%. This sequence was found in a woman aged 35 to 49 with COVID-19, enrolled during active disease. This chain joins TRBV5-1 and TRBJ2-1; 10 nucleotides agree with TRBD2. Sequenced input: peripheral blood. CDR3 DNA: TGCGCCAGCTCCGGGCTAGCGGGGGATGAGCAGTTCTTC. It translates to CASSGLAGDEQFF.